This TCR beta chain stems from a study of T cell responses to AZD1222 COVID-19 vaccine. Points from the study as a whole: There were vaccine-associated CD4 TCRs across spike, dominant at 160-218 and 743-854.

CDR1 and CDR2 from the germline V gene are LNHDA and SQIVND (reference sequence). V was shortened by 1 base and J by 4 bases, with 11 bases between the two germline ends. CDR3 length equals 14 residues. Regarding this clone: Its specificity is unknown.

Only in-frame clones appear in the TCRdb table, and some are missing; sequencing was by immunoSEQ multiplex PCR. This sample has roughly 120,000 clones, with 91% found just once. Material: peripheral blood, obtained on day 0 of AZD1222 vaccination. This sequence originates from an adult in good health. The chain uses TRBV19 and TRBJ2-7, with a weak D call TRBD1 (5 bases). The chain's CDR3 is CASSIVPGSYEQYF. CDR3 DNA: TGTGCCAGTAGTATAGTTCCAGGGTCTTACGAGCAGTACTTC.